These 7 T cell receptor beta chains share one sample of origin, sequenced in a study of blood T cell repertoires in COVID-19. Profiling relied on immunoSEQ multiplex PCR, and the TCRdb table lists in-frame clones only, not all of them. The table lists about 380,000 clones, over 75% of them singletons, with about 3% in the top ten. Sequenced material: PBMCs or T cells enriched from blood (not recorded which). All receptors derive from a woman aged 25 to 39 who had recovered from COVID-19.

V gene TRBV10-3 combines with J gene TRBJ2-3, with 8 bases matching TRBD1. Germline lookup yields CDR1 ENHRY and CDR2 SYGVKD. V dropped 4 bases and J dropped 3; count of bases not matched to a gene: 6. The CDR3 totals 15 residues. The CDR3 reads CAISASGGWTDTQYF. Written as DNA, the CDR3 is TGTGCCATCAGTGCTTCAGGGGGCTGGACAGATACGCAGTATTTT.

The chain has TRBV19 and TRBJ2-3; TRBD2 matches 9 bases. J was trimmed by 4 bases and V by 3 bases; bases with no gene match: 5. CDR3 length: 15 residues. Germline CDR1 LNHDA, CDR2 SQIVND (reference sequence). The CDR3 protein is CASSMGSGSADTQYF. The CDR3 DNA reads TGTGCCAGTAGTATGGGTAGCGGGAGTGCAGATACGCAGTATTTT.

The chain employs TRBV19 and TRBJ2-5; TRBD2 matches 12 bases. Trimming cost V 6 bases and J 3 bases; bases outside gene matches: 5. CDR1 and CDR2 (germline): LNHDA, SQIVND (reference sequence). The CDR3 extends over 15 amino acids. The CDR3 loop reads CASRSGLAGKETQYF. The CDR3, as DNA: TGTGCCAGTAGGTCAGGACTAGCGGGAAAAGAGACCCAGTACTTC.

V gene TRBV14 combines with J gene TRBJ2-2, with 8 nucleotides matching TRBD1. CDR1 and CDR2 from the germline V gene are SGHDN and FVKESK. V trimming: 4 bases; J trimming: 6 bases; junction bases outside the gene matches: 7. The CDR3 runs to 15 residues. The CDR3 sequence is CASSPRTGLAGELFF. The CDR3 DNA follows: TGTGCCAGCAGCCCGCGGACAGGGTTGGCCGGGGAGCTGTTTTTT.

V is TRBV7-9 and J is TRBJ1-2; TRBD1 might be the D (5 bases). The germline V gene encodes CDR1 SEHNR and CDR2 FQNEAQ (reference sequence). V lost 5 bases to trimming and J lost 0 bases, with 13 bases between them. The CDR3 spans 15 residues. The DNA of the CDR3 is TGTGCCAGCAGCCCTCCGCTGGGGCCTAACTATGGCTACACCTTC. Translated: CASSPPLGPNYGYTF.

The chain links TRBV28 to TRBJ2-7, with 8 nucleotides matching TRBD1. Per germline, CDR1 MDHEN and CDR2 SYDVKM. V gave up 8 bases and J gave up 3 bases; unmatched junction bases: 6. CDR3 length: 13 residues. The CDR3 spells CASVRTGYYEQYF. The CDR3 DNA follows: TGTGCCAGCGTACGGACAGGGTACTACGAGCAGTACTTC. The complete variable domain, with remaining parts taken from reference TRBV28 and TRBJ2-7, reads DVKVTQSSRYLVKRTGEKVFLECVQDMDHENMFWYRQDPGLGLRLIYFSYDVKMKEKGDIPEGYSVSREKKERFSLILESASTNQTSMYLCASVRTGYYEQYFGPGTRLTVT.

The V gene is TRBV18, the J gene TRBJ2-2, with D maybe TRBD2 (6 bases). The V end lost 3 bases, the J end lost 2 bases, and 13 bases lay between the germline ends. The CDR3 covers 16 residues. The V gene's germline CDR1 is KGHSH and CDR2 LQKENI. The CDR3 protein is CASSPGSPLNTGELFF. The CDR3 nucleotides read TGTGCCAGCTCACCCGGGAGCCCGCTCAACACCGGGGAGCTGTTTTTT.